These T cell receptor beta chains were read from a single sample in a study of regulatory T cells in long-lasting Graves disease. One entry per CDR3 protein, called by TCRdb with MiXCR from the multiplex PCR reads. This table holds over 450,000 distinct CDR3 sequences, roughly a fifth found once. Sequencing used peripheral blood mononuclear cells (PBMCs), obtained when the disease was refractory, from a patient treated with antithyroid drugs. Receptor source: a female donor with Graves disease. Both conserved end residues are part of each CDR3. A D gene is named only where the DNA matches it firmly. Clone size is stated in some rows and not others, as once, few, many or a class when expanded.

>TRBV2|TRBJ1-3|NA|many
CASSDEGLGTIYF
TGTGCCAGCAGTGACGAGGGGTTAGGCACCATATATTTT
>TRBV20-1|TRBJ1-5|NA|few
CSASHPGYSNQPQHF
TGCAGTGCTAGTCACCCAGGATATAGCAATCAGCCCCAGCATTTT
>TRBV27|TRBJ2-1|TRBD1|NA
CASSLDRGGNEQFF
TGTGCCAGCAGTCTAGACAGGGGCGGCAATGAGCAGTTCTTC
>TRBV7-9|TRBJ2-7|NA|few
CASSPRSRGEQYF
TGTGCCAGCAGCCCAAGATCCAGGGGAGAGCAGTACTTC
>TRBV12-3/TRBV12-4|TRBJ2-2|NA|NA
CASSLATGTGELFF
TGTGCCAGCAGTTTAGCGACCGGCACCGGGGAGCTGTTTTTT
>TRBV6-2/TRBV6-3|TRBJ2-7|NA|many
CASSYSKGRLDALRYEQYF
TGTGCCAGCAGTTACTCGAAGGGCCGTCTAGACGCTCTACGGTACGAGCAGTACTTC
>TRBV20-1|TRBJ2-5|NA|few
CSASPGEAQYF
TGCAGTGCTAGTCCCGGGGAGGCCCAGTACTTC
>TRBV7-9|TRBJ2-7|TRBD1|NA
CASSNTGGSYEQYF
TGTGCCAGCAGCAATACAGGGGGCTCCTACGAGCAGTACTTC
>TRBV4-1|TRBJ1-1|NA|NA
CASSHSGGNTEAFF
TGCGCCAGCAGCCACTCGGGAGGGAACACTGAAGCTTTCTTT
>TRBV6-1|TRBJ1-6|TRBD1|many
CASSTWDSDNSPLHF
TGTGCCAGCAGTACTTGGGACAGTGATAATTCACCCCTCCACTTT
>TRBV28|TRBJ1-2|NA|many
CASSWGIINYGYTF
TGTGCCAGCTCATGGGGGATTATAAACTATGGCTACACCTTC
>TRBV6-1|TRBJ2-7|NA|NA
CASSPFQEASEQYF
TGTGCCAGCAGTCCCTTCCAAGAGGCATCCGAGCAGTACTTC
>TRBV20-1|TRBJ2-7|NA|NA
CSASEVRAVGSEQYF
TGCAGTGCTAGTGAGGTCCGGGCTGTTGGGTCCGAGCAGTACTTC
>TRBV3-1|TRBJ2-7|NA|NA
CASSQDRRGSYEQYF
TGTGCCAGCAGCCAAGATCGCCGGGGGTCCTACGAGCAGTACTTC
>TRBV6-1|TRBJ2-7|TRBD1|NA
CASSVAGGAYEQYF
TGTGCCAGCAGTGTCGCAGGGGGAGCCTACGAGCAGTACTTC
>TRBV3-1|TRBJ1-6|NA|NA
CASSQVFMDSLSPYNSPLHF
TGTGCCAGCAGCCAAGTGTTTATGGACAGCTTGAGCCCCTATAATTCACCCCTCCACTTT
>TRBV28|TRBJ1-2|NA|many
CASGWENGYTF
TGTGCCAGCGGGTGGGAGAATGGCTACACCTTC
>TRBV28|TRBJ1-5|NA|many
CASSLPRDSNQPQHF
TGTGCCAGCAGTCTCCCAAGGGATAGCAATCAGCCCCAGCATTTT
>TRBV28|TRBJ2-7|NA|many
CASNTREATYEQYF
TGTGCCAGCAATACGAGGGAAGCAACCTACGAGCAGTACTTC
>TRBV5-1|TRBJ2-5|TRBD1|NA
CASSLQGRTQETQYF
TGCGCCAGCAGCTTACAGGGGCGCACCCAAGAGACCCAGTACTTC
>TRBV24-1|TRBJ2-1|NA|NA
CATSDLGRGAGEQFF
TGTGCCACCAGTGATTTGGGTCGGGGGGCAGGAGAGCAGTTCTTC
>TRBV28|TRBJ1-2|NA|many
CASRQGGSNYGYTF
TGTGCCAGCAGGCAAGGGGGGAGTAACTATGGCTACACCTTC
>TRBV7-9|TRBJ1-2|NA|NA
CASSSIWGGYTF
TGTGCCAGCAGCTCCATTTGGGGAGGCTACACCTTC
>TRBV6-1|TRBJ1-2|TRBD1|NA
CASRGGGQESNYGYTF
TGTGCCAGCAGGGGGGGGGGACAGGAGTCTAACTATGGCTACACCTTC
>TRBV6-5|TRBJ2-7|NA|few
CASSYGRGSPYEQYF
TGTGCCAGCAGTTACGGGCGGGGATCCCCTTACGAGCAGTACTTC
>TRBV5-5|TRBJ2-7|NA|NA
CASSLSWREVPEQYF
TGTGCCAGCAGCTTAAGTTGGCGGGAAGTCCCCGAGCAGTACTTC
>TRBV7-8|TRBJ2-7|TRBD2|NA
CASSLTSGGSSYEQYF
TGTGCCAGCAGCTTAACTAGCGGGGGTTCCTCCTACGAGCAGTACTTC
>TRBV3-1|TRBJ2-2|NA|few
CASSPTRGNTGELFF
TGTGCCAGCAGCCCGACCCGGGGTAACACCGGGGAGCTGTTTTTT
>TRBV7-9|TRBJ2-1|NA|few
CASSLAWQNEQFF
TGTGCCAGCAGCTTAGCCTGGCAGAATGAGCAGTTCTTC
>TRBV6-2/TRBV6-3|TRBJ1-2|NA|many
CASSYFSGISGGGYTF
TGTGCCAGCAGTTACTTCAGCGGGATCTCCGGGGGTGGCTACACCTTC
>TRBV6-2/TRBV6-3|TRBJ2-7|NA|few
CASSYQTSGYEQYF
TGTGCCAGCAGTTACCAAACCTCGGGCTACGAGCAGTACTTC
>TRBV9|TRBJ1-1|NA|NA
CASSGSTVAVAFF
TGTGCCAGCAGCGGATCGACAGTGGCAGTAGCTTTCTTT
>TRBV20-1|TRBJ1-3|NA|NA
CSARSSGNTIYF
TGCAGTGCTAGGTCCTCTGGAAACACCATATATTTT
>TRBV20-1|TRBJ2-7|TRBD1|NA
CSAESYGDRGRNEQYF
TGCAGTGCCGAATCCTATGGGGACAGGGGTAGGAACGAGCAGTACTTC
>TRBV19|TRBJ1-4|NA|NA
CASGAVVEKLFF
TGTGCCAGCGGGGCTGTGGTGGAAAAACTGTTTTTT
>TRBV5-1|TRBJ1-2|NA|few
CASSPAGRRFGYTF
TGCGCCAGCAGCCCCGCAGGACGTCGGTTCGGCTACACCTTC
>TRBV7-3|TRBJ2-5|NA|NA
CASSLGVKETQYF
TGTGCCAGCAGCTTAGGGGTTAAGGAGACCCAGTACTTC
>TRBV11-3|TRBJ2-5|NA|few
CASSLMVGETQYF
TGTGCCAGCAGCTTAATGGTTGGAGAGACCCAGTACTTC
>TRBV15|TRBJ2-5|TRBD2|many
CATSQPGLAGVRGQETQYF
TGTGCCACCAGTCAGCCGGGACTAGCGGGAGTAAGGGGCCAAGAGACCCAGTACTTC
>TRBV7-9|TRBJ2-7|NA|many
CASSSWTVAYEQYF
TGTGCCAGCAGCTCCTGGACAGTAGCCTACGAGCAGTACTTC